This T cell receptor beta chain was sequenced for a study of OX40 agonist ivuxolimab in advanced cancers. In the study overall: Patients treated during dose escalation were battling hepatocellular carcinoma, melanoma, renal cell or head and neck cancer. Findings of the study overall: CD8+ T cells showed, on average, more clonal expansion than CD4+ cells.

Profiling relied on immunoSEQ multiplex PCR, and the TCRdb table lists in-frame clones only, not all of them. The sample has 55,000 to 65,000 clones; about 87% are singletons. CDR1 is SGHRS, CDR2 YFSETQ, per germline. The length of the CDR3 is 14 residues. V lost 0 bases, J lost 9 bases, and 13 bases lay in between. About this clone itself: The antigen remains undetermined.

The clonotype was recovered from an adult with an advanced solid tumor such as melanoma, head and neck, liver or kidney cancer. V and J are TRBV5-1 and TRBJ2-1; D is ambiguous. Sequenced material: CD4+ or CD8+ T cells sorted from blood, taken in a trial of the OX40 agonist ivuxolimab. The CDR3 protein is CASSLARSWGEQFF. The CDR3 nucleotides read TGCGCCAGCAGCTTGGCCCGGAGCTGGGGTGAGCAGTTCTTC. Full variable domain (outside the CDR3, taken from reference TRBV5-1 and TRBJ2-1): KAGVTQTPRYLIKTRGQQVTLSCSPISGHRSVSWYQQTPGQGLQFLFEYFSETQRNKGNFPGRFSGRQFSNSRSEMNVSTLELGDSALYLCASSLARSWGEQFFGPGTRLTVL.